These 5 T cell receptor beta chains originate from one sample sequenced in a study of T cells in Graves' hyperthyroidism and ophthalmopathy. From RNA transcripts, TCR beta CDR3 regions were amplified. HTBI primers were employed in a first-round RT-PCR of the TCR CDR3. TCRdb used MiXCR to reprocess the multiplex PCR reads, holding one entry per CDR3 protein. The sample yields hundreds of thousands of distinct CDR3 sequences, 45% seen once. Sequencing used peripheral blood or thyroid tissue (not recorded which). The receptors come from an adult man with Graves' disease, either hyperthyroidism or ophthalmopathy (not recorded which).

This clonotype showed up just a few times. This rearrangement joins TRBV7-2 to TRBJ2-5, with 8 bases lining up with TRBD2. Germline V gene lookup returns CDR1 SGHTA and CDR2 FQGNSA. The CDR3 spans 15 residues. The J segment lost 4 bases and the V segment lost 7 bases, leaving 11 bases of the junction unmatched. The CDR3 bases are TGTGCCAGCACCCCCTCGCCGGCGGGAGGAGAGACCCAGTACTTC. As protein: CASTPSPAGGETQYF.

The chain employs TRBV19 and TRBJ1-2, with TRBD1 matching over 9 bases. The V gene's germline CDR1 is LNHDA and CDR2 SQIVND (reference sequence). This CDR3 is 14 amino acids long. CDR3: CGTQPPGQGYGYTF. Here the CDR3 DNA reads TGTGGCACCCAACCTCCGGGACAGGGCTATGGCTACACCTTC.

In its sample, this clonotype was seen a few times. This sequence joins TRBV19 and TRBJ1-4; D gene unclear. The V end lost 4 bases, the J end lost 7 bases, and 13 bases lay between the germline ends. CDR1 is LNHDA and CDR2 is SQIVND in the germline V gene (reference sequence). CDR3 length equals 14 residues. CDR3 nucleotides: TGTGCCAGTAGTAGGGCCGGGTTAAGTGAAAAACTGTTTTTT. Translated: CASSRAGLSEKLFF.

This clonotype was observed a few times. V gene TRBV7-9 combines with J gene TRBJ1-1; D unresolved. Trimming stripped 1 base from V and 1 base from J, with 10 bases between. The length of the CDR3 is 15 residues. Germline CDR1 and CDR2: SEHNR and FQNEAQ (reference sequence). CDR3 sequence: CASSLGSVENTEAFF. In DNA form, the CDR3 reads TGTGCCAGCAGCTTAGGTTCGGTGGAGAACACTGAAGCTTTCTTT.

In nucleotides, the CDR3 is TGTGCCAGCAGCACCCGGACTAGCGGGATGTACTACGAGCAGTACTTC. Translating it yields CASSTRTSGMYYEQYF. This chain joins TRBV7-9 and TRBJ2-7; 12 bases map to TRBD2. The trim removed 5 bases at V and 3 bases at J, leaving 8 bases unmatched. Germline assignment: CDR1 SEHNR and CDR2 FQNEAQ (reference sequence). The CDR3 loop spans 16 amino acids.